Each of the 18 T cell receptor beta chains below was sequenced from the same sample in a study of blood T cell repertoires in COVID-19. Measured with immunoSEQ multiplex PCR; TCRdb has only the in-frame clones, and not every one. The sample carries 210,000 or so clones, about 86% recorded once. The specimen sequenced was peripheral blood. Receptors were obtained from a man aged 45-60 years with active or convalescent COVID-19.

The V and J genes are TRBV19 and TRBJ1-2, with no clear D. Trimming took 8 bases from V and 2 from J, leaving 6 bases between them. CDR1 and CDR2 from the germline V gene are LNHDA and SQIVND (reference sequence). The CDR3 runs 11 residues. CDR3 amino acids: CASSVNYGYTF. For the CDR3, the DNA is TGTGCCAGTTCTGTGAACTATGGCTACACCTTC.

This sequence joins TRBV28 and TRBJ2-6; D unresolved. This CDR3 contains 13 residues. From germline, CDR1 is MDHEN and CDR2 SYDVKM. With 6 bases removed from V and 3 bases from J, the gap between germline ends came to 6 bases. The CDR3, as DNA: TGTGCCAGCAGCCGCGGTGGGGCCAACGTCCTGACTTTC. This translates into CASSRGGANVLTF.

V and J are TRBV19 and TRBJ2-2; a weak D match, TRBD1 (7 bases). CDR3 size: 17 residues. With 6 bases removed from V and 0 bases from J, the gap between germline ends came to 17 bases. Per germline, CDR1 LNHDA and CDR2 SQIVND (reference sequence). CDR3 sequence reads: CASSPRRGPSNTGELFF. In DNA form, the CDR3 reads TGTGCCAGTAGCCCGCGGAGGGGGCCCTCGAACACCGGGGAGCTGTTTTTT.

The rearrangement joins TRBV3-1 (or the pseudogene TRBV3-2) to TRBJ1-2; D possibly corresponds to TRBD1 (5 bases). V lost 1 base and J lost 8, with 8 bases in between. The germline gives CDR1 LGHDT, CDR2 YNNKEL (reference sequence). The CDR3 extends over 12 amino acids. The CDR3 DNA reads TGTGCCAGCAGCCAAGGCAGGGAAGGCTACACCTTC. This encodes CASSQGREGYTF.

The V call is TRBV3-1 (or the pseudogene TRBV3-2), the J call TRBJ1-3; D is uncertain. With 0 bases removed from V and 4 bases from J, the gap between germline ends came to 19 bases. The CDR3 loop spans 18 amino acids. Germline CDR1 reads LGHDT; CDR2 reads YNNKEL (reference sequence). CDR3 in amino acids: CASSQENSAGRGGNTIYF. The CDR3 bases are TGTGCCAGCAGCCAAGAGAATTCGGCCGGCCGGGGAGGAAACACCATATATTTT.

The chain recombines TRBV2 with TRBJ1-6; 9 bases agree with TRBD1. The CDR3 loop spans 15 amino acids. V gave up 4 bases and J gave up 6 bases; unmatched junction bases: 4. Germline loops: CDR1 SNHLY, CDR2 FYNNEI. The CDR3 DNA follows: TGTGCCAGCAGTGTAAACAGGGGGCTTAATTCACCCCTCCACTTT. Translated: CASSVNRGLNSPLHF.

DNA for the CDR3: TGTGCCAGCAGCCATCTCGCAGGGGGCGCGAGGGAAAAACTGTTTTTT. Its protein product is CASSHLAGGAREKLFF. The rearrangement joins TRBV3-1 (or the pseudogene TRBV3-2) to TRBJ1-4; 8 nucleotides align to TRBD1. J was trimmed by 8 bases and V by 3 bases; bases with no gene match: 11. Germline-derived CDR1 and CDR2 are LGHDT and YNNKEL (reference sequence). CDR3 length: 16 residues.

V usage is TRBV27 and J usage is TRBJ2-5, with 7 bases identical to TRBD1. Germline CDR1 MNHEY, CDR2 SMNVEV (reference sequence). Germline trimming cut 5 bases from V and 6 bases from J; bases unmatched to any gene: 9. The CDR3 is made up of 14 amino acids. The DNA for the CDR3 is TGTGCCAGCAGTGGATCGGGACAGCGGAAGACCCAGTACTTC. Protein sequence: CASSGSGQRKTQYF.

The chain has TRBV10-2 and TRBJ2-6; 7 bases agree with TRBD2. V trimming: 3 bases; J trimming: 1 base; junction bases outside the gene matches: 9. Germline CDR1 WSHSY, CDR2 SAAADI. The CDR3 runs to 18 residues. CDR3 protein: CASSDSGGVVSGANVLTF. In DNA, the CDR3 is TGCGCCAGCAGTGATTCGGGGGGAGTCGTGTCTGGGGCCAACGTCCTGACTTTC.

The CDR3 bases are TGTGCCAGCAGCCTTGGGACAGGGGGCTCCTACGAGCAGTACTTC. This gives the protein CASSLGTGGSYEQYF. The chain joins TRBV5-6 to TRBJ2-7; the match to TRBD1 covers 11 bases. CDR1 and CDR2 from the germline V gene are SGHDT and YYEEEE. This CDR3 contains 15 residues. Germline trimming cut 4 bases from V and 0 bases from J; bases unmatched to any gene: 3.

The sample holds one count of this clone. Mismatch with germline at one junction end may stem from a read error. The chain is built from TRBV18 and TRBJ2-7, with D unresolved. The CDR3 totals 13 residues. Germline V gene lookup returns CDR1 KGHSH and CDR2 LQKENI. The CDR3, as DNA: TGTGCCAGCTCACCACCCCCCTCCGACGAGCAGTACTTC. Amino acids: CASSPPPSDEQYF. Drawing the rest from reference TRBV18 and TRBJ2-7, the complete variable domain is NAGVMQNPRHLVRRRGQEARLRCSPMKGHSHVYWYRQLPEEGLKFMVYLQKENIIDESGMPKERFSAEFPKEGPSILRIQQVVRGDSAAYFCASSPPPSDEQYFGPGTRLTVT.

Comments on this clone: A much larger clone sits a single nucleotide away, making a read error possible. The CDR3 here is CASSLVGEAFF. CDR3 in DNA: TGTGCCAGCAGCTTAGTCGGTGAAGCTTTCTTT. The V gene is TRBV11-2, the J gene TRBJ1-1; D is unclear. Per germline, CDR1 SGHAT and CDR2 FQNNGV. The ends were cut back, 1 base at V and 7 bases at J, with 4 bases in the middle. CDR3 length equals 11 residues.

The chain links TRBV19 to TRBJ2-2; 7 positions match TRBD2. With 11 bases clipped from V and 0 bases from J, the junction kept 9 bases outside the gene matches. CDR3 length: 15 residues. Germline lookup yields CDR1 LNHDA and CDR2 SQIVND (reference sequence). The CDR3 is CAGGSSGANTGELFF. CDR3 DNA sequence: TGTGCCGGCGGGAGTTCGGGCGCGAACACCGGGGAGCTGTTTTTT. Drawing the rest from reference TRBV19 and TRBJ2-2, the complete variable domain is DGGITQSPKYLFRKEGQNVTLSCEQNLNHDAMYWYRQDPGQGLRLIYYSQIVNDFQKGDIAEGYSVSREKKESFPLTVTSAQKNPTAFYLCAGGSSGANTGELFFGEGSRLTVL.

The genes are TRBV11-2 and TRBJ1-2; D is unclear. This CDR3 contains 13 residues. The V end was cut by 5 bases, the J end by 0 bases, with 7 bases between. CDR1 SGHAT and CDR2 FQNNGV come from the germline V gene. The DNA of the CDR3 is TGTGCCAGCAGCCCGAGGGCTAACTATGGCTACACCTTC. Its translation is CASSPRANYGYTF.

The chain is built from TRBV10-3 and TRBJ1-2; TRBD1 agrees at 7 bases. The CDR3 sequence is 15 residues long. Looked up from germline, CDR1 is ENHRY and CDR2 is SYGVKD. The V segment lost 6 bases and the J segment 2 bases; nucleotides outside the gene matches: 9. The DNA of the CDR3 is TGTGCCATCAGCTCTACTGGGGACAGCAACTATGGCTACACCTTC. Encoded protein: CAISSTGDSNYGYTF.

This rearrangement joins TRBV4-2 to TRBJ2-7; 9 bases map to TRBD2. The CDR3 extends over 17 amino acids. V was pared by 0 bases and J by 1 base, with 7 bases of the junction left unmatched. The germline V gene has CDR1 LGHNA and CDR2 YNFKEQ. In DNA, the CDR3 is TGTGCCAGCAGCCAAGAAGGGGGAAGCGGGAGGTCCTACGAGCAGTACTTC. Translated, it gives CASSQEGGSGRSYEQYF.

Only one count was recorded for this clone. This sequence joins TRBV27 and TRBJ2-1; 14 bases align to TRBD2. This CDR3 contains 17 residues. Germline values: CDR1 MNHEY, CDR2 SMNVEV (reference sequence). J lost 4 bases, V lost 6 bases, and 8 bases had no gene match. The CDR3 sequence: CASSPGLAGAVYNEQFF. The CDR3 nucleotides are TGTGCCAGCAGCCCGGGACTAGCGGGAGCGGTATACAATGAGCAGTTCTTC.

This chain links TRBV20-1 with TRBJ2-5; 12 positions agree with TRBD2. The V and J ends lost 3 bases and 1 base, in that order; junction bases with no gene match: 12. This CDR3 has 18 residues. The germline V gene has CDR1 DFQATT and CDR2 SNEGSKA (reference sequence). The CDR3 DNA follows: TGCAGTGCTAGTCAGGGGCTAGCGGGGGGGATAAGCCAAGAGACCCAGTACTTC. It specifies CSASQGLAGGISQETQYF.